This is a list of T cell receptor beta chains from one sample in a study of graft-versus-host responses after intestinal transplantation. Produced via immunoSEQ multiplex PCR; TCRdb's table is partial and in-frame only. The sample lists 35,000 to 40,000 clones; roughly 80% were seen once. The sample in question was PBMCs, obtained 1070 days after transplant. The receptor source for this set is a human patient who received an intestinal transplant, so some T cells may come from the graft donor. The CDR3 runs from the conserved cysteine through the conserved F or W. The D gene is left open where the match is weak. Rows may omit the clone size; those that give it use once, few, many or a size class.

v_call	j_call	clone_size	d_call	cdr3_aa	cdr3_nt
TRBV28	TRBJ2-3	.	.	CASSYSAKNTDTQYF	TGTGCCAGCAGCTATAGCGCGAAAAACACAGATACGCAGTATTTT
TRBV5-1	TRBJ2-1	.	TRBD1	CASSTRRDRDHEQFF	TGCGCCAGCAGCACACGAAGGGACAGGGACCATGAGCAGTTCTTC
TRBV5-1	TRBJ1-2	.	.	CASSLAAGTNYGYTF	TGCGCCAGCAGCTTGGCGGCAGGTACTAACTATGGCTACACCTTC
TRBV5-1	TRBJ2-1	.	.	CASSLRRGYNEQFF	TGCGCCAGCAGCTTAAGGCGGGGCTACAATGAGCAGTTCTTC
TRBV5-4	TRBJ2-3	.	TRBD2	CASSQGLAGGSGGTDTQYF	TGTGCCAGCAGCCAGGGACTAGCGGGAGGTTCTGGCGGCACAGATACGCAGTATTTT
TRBV2	TRBJ1-2	.	.	CASRQGGAGYTF	TGTGCCAGCAGGCAGGGAGGGGCTGGCTACACCTTC
TRBV9	TRBJ1-2	.	.	CASSQRQAANYGYTF	TGTGCCAGCAGCCAAAGACAGGCTGCTAACTATGGCTACACCTTC
TRBV9	TRBJ1-1	once	.	CASGPVGVGTEAFF	TGTGCCAGCGGTCCCGTCGGGGTGGGCACTGAAGCTTTCTTT
TRBV20-1	TRBJ1-1	few	.	CSAIRFTEAFF	TGCAGTGCTATAAGATTCACTGAAGCTTTCTTT
TRBV5-1	TRBJ1-6	few	.	CASSLESLNSPLHF	TGCGCCAGCAGCTTGGAATCCCTTAATTCACCCCTCCACTTT
TRBV29-1	TRBJ2-3	.	.	CSVGPSYTQYF	TGCAGCGTTGGACCTTCATATACGCAGTATTTT
TRBV6-5	TRBJ1-6	.	TRBD1	CASREGTVNSPLHF	TGTGCCAGCAGGGAAGGGACAGTTAATTCACCCCTCCACTTT
TRBV10-2	TRBJ1-6	.	.	CASSEWGDSPLHF	TGCGCCAGCAGTGAGTGGGGGGATTCACCCCTCCACTTT
TRBV6-4	TRBJ2-2	.	.	CAIKIRTAGYLTGELFF	TGTGCCATCAAGATACGGACGGCCGGATACCTCACCGGGGAGCTGTTTTTT
TRBV6-5	TRBJ2-7	.	TRBD1	CASSLDRGLIEQYF	TGTGCCAGCAGTCTGGACAGGGGCCTGATCGAGCAGTACTTC
TRBV7-2	TRBJ2-7	once	TRBD2	CASSPLTSPTSYEQYF	TGTGCCAGCAGCCCTCTGACTAGCCCCACCTCCTACGAGCAGTACTTC
TRBV29-1	TRBJ2-1	.	.	CSARRNDGGPPSSYNEQFF	TGCAGCGCCCGAAGGAACGACGGGGGACCACCAAGCTCCTACAATGAGCAGTTCTTC